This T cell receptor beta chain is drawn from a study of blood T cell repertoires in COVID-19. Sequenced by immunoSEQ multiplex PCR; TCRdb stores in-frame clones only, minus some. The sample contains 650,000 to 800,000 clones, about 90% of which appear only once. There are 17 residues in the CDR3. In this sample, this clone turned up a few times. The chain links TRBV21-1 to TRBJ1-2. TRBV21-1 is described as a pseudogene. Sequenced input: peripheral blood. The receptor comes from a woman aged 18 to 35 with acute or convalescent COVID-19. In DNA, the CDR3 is TGTGCCAGCAGCACACTCCCCGGGAGACGTCTTACCTATGGCTACACCTTC. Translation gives CASSTLPGRRLTYGYTF.